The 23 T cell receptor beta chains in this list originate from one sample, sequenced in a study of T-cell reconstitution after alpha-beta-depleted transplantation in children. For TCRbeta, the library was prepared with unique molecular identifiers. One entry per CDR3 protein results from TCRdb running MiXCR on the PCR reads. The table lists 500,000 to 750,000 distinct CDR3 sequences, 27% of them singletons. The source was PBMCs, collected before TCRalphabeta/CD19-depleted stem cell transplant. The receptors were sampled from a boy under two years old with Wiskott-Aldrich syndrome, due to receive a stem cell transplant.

In DNA, the CDR3 is TGTGCCAGCAGCTTAAGGTCTAGCGGGAGAAATGAGCAGTTCTTC. This codes for CASSLRSSGRNEQFF. The V call is TRBV11-3, the J call TRBJ2-1; 10 bases are shared with TRBD2. CDR1 is SGHNT and CDR2 is YENEEA in the germline V gene. Germline trimming cut 2 bases from V and 7 bases from J; bases unmatched to any gene: 5. The CDR3 length is 15 residues.

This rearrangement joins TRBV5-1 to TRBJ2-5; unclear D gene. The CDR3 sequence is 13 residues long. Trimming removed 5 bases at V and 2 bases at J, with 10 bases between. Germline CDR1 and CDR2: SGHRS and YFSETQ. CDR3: CASRGREQETQYF. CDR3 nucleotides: TGCGCCAGCAGAGGTAGGGAACAAGAGACCCAGTACTTC. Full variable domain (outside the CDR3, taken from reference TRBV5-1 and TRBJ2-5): KAGVTQTPRYLIKTRGQQVTLSCSPISGHRSVSWYQQTPGQGLQFLFEYFSETQRNKGNFPGRFSGRQFSNSRSEMNVSTLELGDSALYLCASRGREQETQYFGPGTRLLVL.

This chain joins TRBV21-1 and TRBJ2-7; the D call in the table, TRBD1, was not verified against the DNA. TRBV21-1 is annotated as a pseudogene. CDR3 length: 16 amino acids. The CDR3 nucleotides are TGTGCCAGCAGCTTCTTAGGGACCGAAAGCTCCTACGAGCAGTACTTC. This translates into CASSFLGTESSYEQYF.

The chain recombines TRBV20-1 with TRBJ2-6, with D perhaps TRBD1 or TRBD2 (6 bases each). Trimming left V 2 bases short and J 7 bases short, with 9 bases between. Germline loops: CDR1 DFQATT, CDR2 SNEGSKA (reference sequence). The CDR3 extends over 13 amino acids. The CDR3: CSARRGRANVLTF. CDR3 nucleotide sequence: TGCAGTGCTAGACGGGGGCGAGCCAACGTCCTGACTTTC.

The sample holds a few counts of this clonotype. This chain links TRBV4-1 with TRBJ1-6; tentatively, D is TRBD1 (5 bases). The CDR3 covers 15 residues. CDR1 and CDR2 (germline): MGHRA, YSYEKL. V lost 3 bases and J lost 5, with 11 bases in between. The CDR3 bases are TGCGCCAGCAGCCATTGGACACGGGATAATTCACCCCTCCACTTT. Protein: CASSHWTRDNSPLHF.

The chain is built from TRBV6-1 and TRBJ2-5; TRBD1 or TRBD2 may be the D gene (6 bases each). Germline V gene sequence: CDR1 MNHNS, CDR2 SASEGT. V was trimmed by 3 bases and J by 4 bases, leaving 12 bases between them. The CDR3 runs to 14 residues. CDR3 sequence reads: CASSDAGQGETQYF. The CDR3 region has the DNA TGTGCCAGCAGTGACGCGGGACAAGGAGAGACCCAGTACTTC.

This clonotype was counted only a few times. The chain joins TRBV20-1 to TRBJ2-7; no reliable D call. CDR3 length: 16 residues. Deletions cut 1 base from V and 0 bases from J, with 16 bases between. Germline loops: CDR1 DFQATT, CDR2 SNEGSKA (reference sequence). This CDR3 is CSARAAARPISYEQYF. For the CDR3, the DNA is TGCAGTGCTAGAGCCGCAGCCAGGCCCATCTCCTACGAGCAGTACTTC.

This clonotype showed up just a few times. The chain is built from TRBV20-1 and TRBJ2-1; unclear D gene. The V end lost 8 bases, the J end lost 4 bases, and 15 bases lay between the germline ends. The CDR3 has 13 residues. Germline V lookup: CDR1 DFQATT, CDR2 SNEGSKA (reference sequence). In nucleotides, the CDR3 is TGCAGTTCAAAGGGATTATCATACAATGAGCAGTTCTTC. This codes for CSSKGLSYNEQFF.

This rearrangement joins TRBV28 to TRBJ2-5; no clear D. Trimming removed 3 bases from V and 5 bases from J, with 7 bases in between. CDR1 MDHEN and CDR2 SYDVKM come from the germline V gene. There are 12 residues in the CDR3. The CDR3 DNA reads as TGTGCCAGCAGTTTCAACAAGGAGACCCAGTACTTC. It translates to CASSFNKETQYF.

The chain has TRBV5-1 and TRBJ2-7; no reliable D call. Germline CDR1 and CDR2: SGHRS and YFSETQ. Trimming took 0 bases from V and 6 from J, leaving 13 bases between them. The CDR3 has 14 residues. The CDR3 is CASSLETYQVEQYF. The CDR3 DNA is TGCGCCAGCAGCTTGGAGACCTATCAGGTCGAGCAGTACTTC. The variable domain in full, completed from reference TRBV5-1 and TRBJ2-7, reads KAGVTQTPRYLIKTRGQQVTLSCSPISGHRSVSWYQQTPGQGLQFLFEYFSETQRNKGNFPGRFSGRQFSNSRSEMNVSTLELGDSALYLCASSLETYQVEQYFGPGTRLTVT.

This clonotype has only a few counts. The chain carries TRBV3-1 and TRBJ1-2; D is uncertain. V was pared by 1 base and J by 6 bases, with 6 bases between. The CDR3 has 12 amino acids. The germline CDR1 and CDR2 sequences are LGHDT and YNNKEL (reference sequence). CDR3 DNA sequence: TGTGCCAGCAGCCAAGCCCTCAATGGCTACACCTTC. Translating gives CASSQALNGYTF.

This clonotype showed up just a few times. In DNA form, the CDR3 reads TGTGCCAGCAGTCCCCAGCGCCGGGTCTACAATGAGCAGTTCTTC. Translating gives CASSPQRRVYNEQFF. The rearrangement uses TRBV27 and TRBJ2-1; D uncertain. The ends were cut back, 5 bases at V and 3 bases at J, with 14 bases in the middle. Germline CDR1 and CDR2: MNHEY and SMNVEV (reference sequence). This CDR3 is 15 amino acids long.

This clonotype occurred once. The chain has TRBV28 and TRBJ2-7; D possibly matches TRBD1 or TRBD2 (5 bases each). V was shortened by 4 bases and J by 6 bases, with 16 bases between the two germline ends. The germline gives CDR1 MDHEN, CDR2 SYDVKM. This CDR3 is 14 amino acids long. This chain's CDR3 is CASSSRGWGSEQYF. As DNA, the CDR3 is TGTGCCAGCAGTTCACGCGGGTGGGGGAGCGAGCAGTACTTC. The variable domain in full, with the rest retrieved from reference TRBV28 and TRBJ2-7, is DVKVTQSSRYLVKRTGEKVFLECVQDMDHENMFWYRQDPGLGLRLIYFSYDVKMKEKGDIPEGYSVSREKKERFSLILESASTNQTSMYLCASSSRGWGSEQYFGPGTRLTVT.

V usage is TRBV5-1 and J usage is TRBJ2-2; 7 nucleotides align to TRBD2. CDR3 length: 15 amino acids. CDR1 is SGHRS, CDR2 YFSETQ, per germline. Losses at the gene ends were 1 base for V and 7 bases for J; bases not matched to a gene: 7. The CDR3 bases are TGCGCCAGCAGCTTGCTGTCGCGGGAGAGCGGGGAGCTGTTTTTT. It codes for CASSLLSRESGELFF.

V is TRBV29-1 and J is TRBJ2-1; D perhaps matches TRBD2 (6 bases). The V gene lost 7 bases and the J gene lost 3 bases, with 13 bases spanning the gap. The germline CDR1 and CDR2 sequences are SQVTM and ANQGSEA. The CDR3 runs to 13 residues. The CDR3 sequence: CSGSSVGYNEQFF. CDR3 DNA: TGCAGCGGTTCTAGCGTAGGCTACAATGAGCAGTTCTTC.

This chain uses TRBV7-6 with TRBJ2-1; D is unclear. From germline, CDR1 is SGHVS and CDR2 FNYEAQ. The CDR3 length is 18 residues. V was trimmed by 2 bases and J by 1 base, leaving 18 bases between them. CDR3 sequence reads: CASSLSPVGSISYNEQFF. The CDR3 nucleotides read TGTGCCAGCAGCTTATCCCCGGTGGGCTCCATTTCCTACAATGAGCAGTTCTTC.

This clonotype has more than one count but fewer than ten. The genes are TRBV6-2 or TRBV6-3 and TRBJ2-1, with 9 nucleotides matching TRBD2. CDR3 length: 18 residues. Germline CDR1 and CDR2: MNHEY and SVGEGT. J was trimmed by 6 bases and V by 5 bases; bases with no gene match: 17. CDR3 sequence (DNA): TGTGCCAGCAGTCATAGCGGGGGCCGGGCCAATGGCCCCAATGAGCAGTTCTTC. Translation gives CASSHSGGRANGPNEQFF.

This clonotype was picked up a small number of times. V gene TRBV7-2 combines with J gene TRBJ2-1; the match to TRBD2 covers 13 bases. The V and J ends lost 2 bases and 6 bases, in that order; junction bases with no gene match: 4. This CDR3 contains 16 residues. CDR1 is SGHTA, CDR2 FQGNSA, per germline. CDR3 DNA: TGTGCCAGCAGCTTAAAAGGGACTAGCGGGATCAATGAGCAGTTCTTC. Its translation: CASSLKGTSGINEQFF.

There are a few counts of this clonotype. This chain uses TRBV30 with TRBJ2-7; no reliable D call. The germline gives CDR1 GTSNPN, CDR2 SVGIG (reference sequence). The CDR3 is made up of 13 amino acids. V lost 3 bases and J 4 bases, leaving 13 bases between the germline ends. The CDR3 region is CAWSSGRMYEQYF. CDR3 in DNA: TGTGCCTGGAGCTCGGGCAGGATGTACGAGCAGTACTTC.

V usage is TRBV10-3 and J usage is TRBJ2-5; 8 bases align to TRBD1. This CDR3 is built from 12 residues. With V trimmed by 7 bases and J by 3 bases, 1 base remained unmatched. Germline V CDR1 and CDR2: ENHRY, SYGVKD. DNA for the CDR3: TGTGCCATCATGGACAGGGAAGAGACCCAGTACTTC. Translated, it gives CAIMDREETQYF.

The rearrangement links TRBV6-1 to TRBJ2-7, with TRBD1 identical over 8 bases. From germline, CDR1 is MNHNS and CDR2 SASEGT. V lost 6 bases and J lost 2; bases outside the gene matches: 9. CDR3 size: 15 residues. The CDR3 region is CASSRRTGKAYEQYF. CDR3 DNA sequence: TGTGCCAGCAGCCGACGGACAGGGAAGGCCTACGAGCAGTACTTC.

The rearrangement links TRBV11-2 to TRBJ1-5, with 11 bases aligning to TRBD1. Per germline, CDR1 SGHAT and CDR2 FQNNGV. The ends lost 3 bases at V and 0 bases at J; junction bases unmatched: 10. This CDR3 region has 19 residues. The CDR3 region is CASSFEWTGGSYSNQPQHF. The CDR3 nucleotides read TGTGCCAGCAGCTTCGAGTGGACAGGGGGCTCGTATAGCAATCAGCCCCAGCATTTT.

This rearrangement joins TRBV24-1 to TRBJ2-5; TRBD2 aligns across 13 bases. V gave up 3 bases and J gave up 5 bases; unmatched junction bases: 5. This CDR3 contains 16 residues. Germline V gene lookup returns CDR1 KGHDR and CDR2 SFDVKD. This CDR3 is CATSDARLAGGETQYF. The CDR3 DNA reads TGTGCCACCAGTGATGCGCGACTAGCGGGAGGCGAGACCCAGTACTTC.